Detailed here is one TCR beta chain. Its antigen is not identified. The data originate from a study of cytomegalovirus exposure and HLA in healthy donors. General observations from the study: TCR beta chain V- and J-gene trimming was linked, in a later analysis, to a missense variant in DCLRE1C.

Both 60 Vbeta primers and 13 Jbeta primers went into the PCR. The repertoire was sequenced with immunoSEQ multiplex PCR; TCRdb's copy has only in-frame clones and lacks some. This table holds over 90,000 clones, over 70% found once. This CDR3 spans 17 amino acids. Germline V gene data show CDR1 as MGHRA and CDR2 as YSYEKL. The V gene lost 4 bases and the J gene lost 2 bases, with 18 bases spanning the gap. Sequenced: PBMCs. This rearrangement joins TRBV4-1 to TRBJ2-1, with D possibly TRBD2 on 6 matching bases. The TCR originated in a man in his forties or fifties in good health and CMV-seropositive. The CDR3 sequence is CASSLRPPGVPYNEQFF. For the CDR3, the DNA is TGCGCCAGCAGCCTGAGGCCCCCGGGGGTCCCCTACAATGAGCAGTTCTTC.